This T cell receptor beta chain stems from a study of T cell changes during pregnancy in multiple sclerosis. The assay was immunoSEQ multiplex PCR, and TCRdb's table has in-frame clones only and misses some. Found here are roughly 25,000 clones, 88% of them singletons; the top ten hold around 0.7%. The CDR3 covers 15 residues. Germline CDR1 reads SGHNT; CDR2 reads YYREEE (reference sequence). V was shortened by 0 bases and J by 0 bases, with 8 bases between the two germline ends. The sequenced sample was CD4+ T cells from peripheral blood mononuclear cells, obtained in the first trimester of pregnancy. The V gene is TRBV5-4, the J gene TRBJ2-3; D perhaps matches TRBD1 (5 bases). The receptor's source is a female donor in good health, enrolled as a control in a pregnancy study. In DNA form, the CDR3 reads TGTGCCAGCAGCTTGGTAGGGGCTAGCACAGATACGCAGTATTTT. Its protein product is CASSLVGASTDTQYF.